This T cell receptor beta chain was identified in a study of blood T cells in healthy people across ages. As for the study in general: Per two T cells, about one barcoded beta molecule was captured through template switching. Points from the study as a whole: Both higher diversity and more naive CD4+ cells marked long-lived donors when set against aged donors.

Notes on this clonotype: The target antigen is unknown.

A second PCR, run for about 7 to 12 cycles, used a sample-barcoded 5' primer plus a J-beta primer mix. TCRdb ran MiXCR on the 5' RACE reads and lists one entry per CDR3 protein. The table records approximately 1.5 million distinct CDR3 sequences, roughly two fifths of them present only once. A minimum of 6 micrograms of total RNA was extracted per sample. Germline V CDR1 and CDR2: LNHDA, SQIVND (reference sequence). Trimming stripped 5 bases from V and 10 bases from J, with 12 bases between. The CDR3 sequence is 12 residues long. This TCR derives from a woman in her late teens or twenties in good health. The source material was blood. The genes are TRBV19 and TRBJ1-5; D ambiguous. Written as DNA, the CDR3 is TGTGCCAGTAGTTCCACTTGGGAACCCCAGCATTTT. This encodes CASSSTWEPQHF. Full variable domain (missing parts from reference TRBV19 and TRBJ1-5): DGGITQSPKYLFRKEGQNVTLSCEQNLNHDAMYWYRQDPGQGLRLIYYSQIVNDFQKGDIAEGYSVSREKKESFPLTVTSAQKNPTAFYLCASSSTWEPQHFGDGTRLSIL.